The TCR beta chain under discussion was sequenced for a study of monozygotic twins with inflammatory bowel disease. The CDR3 is 14 amino acids. Germline CDR1 and CDR2: SQVTM and ANQGSEA. Researchers put TCRalpha and TCRbeta cDNA through two nested PCRs lasting roughly 16 and 10 cycles. From the 5' RACE reads, TCRdb lists one entry per CDR3 protein and no DNA. Its table records over 200,000 distinct CDR3 sequences. The blood volume drawn from each donor was 2.5 to 3 ml. This rearrangement joins TRBV29-1 to TRBJ2-1; TCRdb outputs TRBD1, but without DNA this stays unchecked. Sequencing used blood. The receptor's source is a human donor with ulcerative colitis or Crohn's disease, or a healthy co-twin of an affected twin (not recorded which). This chain's CDR3 is CSVEVEGGYDEQFF.